These T cell receptor beta chains were read from a single sample in a study of T-cell memory formation after mild COVID-19. TCRdb fed the 5' RACE reads into MiXCR, producing one record per CDR3 protein. Here the sample spans approximately 290,000 distinct CDR3 sequences, about a sixth being singletons. Sequenced: PBMCs or a T cell subset sorted from them (not recorded which). The receptors stem from a man aged 18 to 35 who had mild COVID-19 (a few samples of this study predate the infection). Cell type and time point are not known. Both conserved end residues are part of each CDR3. The D gene is left open where the match is weak. Only part of the rows carry a size: once, few, many, or a class if the clone is expanded.

j_call d_call v_call clone_size cdr3_nt cdr3_aa
TRBJ1-1 TRBD1 TRBV12-3/TRBV12-4 few TGTGCCAGCAGACCTACCGGACAGGGACCTGTCACTGAAGCTTTCTTT CASRPTGQGPVTEAFF
TRBJ1-5 TRBD1 TRBV7-9 . TGTGCCAGCAGCCCCGAGACAGGGGATCAGCCCCAGCATTTT CASSPETGDQPQHF
TRBJ2-1 TRBD1 TRBV4-2 . TGTGCCAGCAGCCCTGGGACAGTCTACAATGAGCAGTTCTTC CASSPGTVYNEQFF
TRBJ1-6 . TRBV7-2 . TGTGCCAACAGTCGACAGAGGAATTCACCCCTCCACTTT CANSRQRNSPLHF
TRBJ2-7 TRBD2 TRBV11-2 . TGTGCCAGCAGCTTGACTAGCGGGGGGCGGGATGAGCAGTACTTC CASSLTSGGRDEQYF
TRBJ2-2 . TRBV5-1 once TGCGCCAGCAGCTTCCCCGCCACGGATTTGAACACCGGGGAGCTGTTTTTT CASSFPATDLNTGELFF
TRBJ1-2 . TRBV6-2/TRBV6-3 few TGTGCCAGCAGCTCCGGACGGGACTTTGGCTACACCTTC CASSSGRDFGYTF
TRBJ2-7 . TRBV7-6 few TGTGCCAGCAGCTCATACAGGGACTACGAGCAGTACTTC CASSSYRDYEQYF
TRBJ2-3 . TRBV7-9 few TGTGCCAGCACCTACACAGATACGCAGTATTTT CASTYTDTQYF
TRBJ1-4 . TRBV5-1 . TGCGCCAGCAGCCGCGGGACTTCTAGGGAGGAAAAACTGTTTTTT CASSRGTSREEKLFF
TRBJ2-1 TRBD2 TRBV7-2 few TGTGCCAGCAGCTTAGTCGGGCTAGCGGGGGGGGACAATGAGCAGTTCTTC CASSLVGLAGGDNEQFF
TRBJ1-4 . TRBV5-1 . TGCGCCAGCAGCTCCTCTGTACAGTCAAATGAAAAACTGTTTTTT CASSSSVQSNEKLFF
TRBJ1-2 TRBD1 TRBV12-3/TRBV12-4 few TGTGCCAGCAGAAGCGACAGGGTGGCTGGCTACACCTTC CASRSDRVAGYTF
TRBJ1-1 . TRBV6-6 . TGTGCCAGCAACAGACCAGGATTGGACACTGAAGCTTTCTTT CASNRPGLDTEAFF
TRBJ2-1 . TRBV9 . TGTGCCAGCAGCGTAGGCTCCCTGGGGAATGAGCAGTTCTTC CASSVGSLGNEQFF
TRBJ2-4 . TRBV4-1 many TGCGCCAGCAGCCAAGTCAGGGGAGAAAACATTCAGTACTTC CASSQVRGENIQYF
TRBJ2-3 TRBD1 TRBV11-2 . TGTGCCAGCAGCTCATACAGGGGGCGAGGGGATACGCAGTATTTT CASSSYRGRGDTQYF
TRBJ1-1 . TRBV24-1 few TGTGCCACCAGTGAATCCGGGAAACCTCCGGGTGAAGCTTTCTTT CATSESGKPPGEAFF
TRBJ1-2 . TRBV12-3/TRBV12-4 few TGTGCCAGCAGTTTTGGGGGCGACGCTAACTATGGCTACACCTTC CASSFGGDANYGYTF